The 27 T cell receptor beta chains listed next were all sequenced from one sample in a study of T cells in Graves' hyperthyroidism and ophthalmopathy. There were TCR beta CDR3 regions amplified from RNA transcripts. The HTBI primer set drove a first-round RT-PCR of the TCR CDR3. TCRdb reanalysed the multiplex PCR reads using MiXCR and keeps one entry per CDR3 protein. In the table there are 500,000 to 650,000 distinct CDR3 sequences, approximately 17% of which are singletons. Sample: blood. The receptors were sampled from a woman aged 18-29 years with Graves' ophthalmopathy.

This clonotype was observed at least ten times. The chain uses TRBV28 and TRBJ2-3, with 7 nucleotides matching TRBD1. This CDR3 has 15 amino acids. Germline V lookup: CDR1 MDHEN, CDR2 SYDVKM. V was clipped by 7 bases and J by 2 bases; unmatched bases: 9. The CDR3 spells CASNQQGWVTDTQYF. The CDR3 coding sequence is TGTGCCAGCAATCAACAGGGGTGGGTCACAGATACGCAGTATTTT.

This clonotype was observed at least ten times. The J gene is TRBJ2-3, the V gene TRBV5-1, with 7 bases identical to TRBD2. The V segment lost 5 bases and the J segment 2 bases; nucleotides outside the gene matches: 2. CDR3 length: 13 amino acids. The germline V gene encodes CDR1 SGHRS and CDR2 YFSETQ. CDR3 sequence: CASRRGDTDTQYF. Here the CDR3 DNA reads TGCGCCAGCAGACGGGGGGACACAGATACGCAGTATTTT.

In this sample, this clonotype turned up a few times. V usage is TRBV30 and J usage is TRBJ2-3; weak D call: TRBD2 (5 bases). Looked up from germline, CDR1 is GTSNPN and CDR2 is SVGIG (reference sequence). V shed 5 bases and J shed 0 bases, with 9 bases lying between them. The CDR3 contains 13 residues. CDR3 in amino acids: CAWQRQSTDTQYF. CDR3 DNA: TGTGCCTGGCAGCGGCAAAGCACAGATACGCAGTATTTT.

This clonotype was seen more than once but under ten times. The V call is TRBV20-1, the J call TRBJ1-1, with 7 positions matching TRBD1. The V gene end was trimmed by 2 bases and the J gene end by 4 bases; junction bases not matched to a gene: 7. The CDR3 has 14 amino acids. The V gene's germline CDR1 is DFQATT and CDR2 SNEGSKA (reference sequence). Here the CDR3 DNA reads TGCAGTGCTAGATACAGGGGTGAGAGCACTGAAGCTTTCTTT. Translation: CSARYRGESTEAFF.

This clonotype has at least ten counts. The rearrangement links TRBV20-1 to TRBJ1-5; no firm D call. V was pared by 1 base and J by 0 bases, with 4 bases between. The CDR3 runs 13 residues. CDR1 DFQATT and CDR2 SNEGSKA come from the germline V gene (reference sequence). CDR3 residues: CSARGYSNQPQHF. For the CDR3, the DNA is TGCAGTGCTAGAGGTTATAGCAATCAGCCCCAGCATTTT.

The rearrangement joins TRBV11-2 to TRBJ2-3, with 9 bases fitting TRBD2. V was pared by 1 base and J by 3 bases, with 8 bases of the junction left unmatched. The CDR3 covers 17 residues. The germline V gene has CDR1 SGHAT and CDR2 FQNNGV. CDR3 residues: CASSLGQGSGRTDTQYF. The CDR3 nucleotides read TGTGCCAGCAGCTTAGGCCAGGGGAGCGGGAGGACAGATACGCAGTATTTT. Looking up the rest from reference TRBV11-2 and TRBJ2-3 gives the full variable domain: EAGVAQSPRYKIIEKRQSVAFWCNPISGHATLYWYQQILGQGPKLLIQFQNNGVVDDSQLPKDRFSAERLKGVDSTLKIQPAKLEDSAVYLCASSLGQGSGRTDTQYFGPGTRLTVL.

The rearrangement links TRBV6-1 to TRBJ2-2; no clear D gene. From germline, CDR1 is MNHNS and CDR2 SASEGT. The CDR3 sequence is 16 residues long. Between the trimmed V and J ends, which lost 5 bases and 7 bases, there was a span of 20 bases. In DNA, the CDR3 is TGTGCCAGCAGTTTATCCCCCTGGTTGGTTCGCGGGGAGCTGTTTTTT. Translated, it gives CASSLSPWLVRGELFF.

This clonotype showed up just a few times. The chain recombines TRBV29-1 with TRBJ2-5, with TRBD2 matching over 12 bases. Per germline, CDR1 SQVTM and CDR2 ANQGSEA. This CDR3 spans 15 amino acids. Trimming at V came to 1 base and at J to 7 bases, leaving 7 bases not matched to a gene. The CDR3 DNA is TGCAGCGTTGAAGGGGGACTAGCGGGCTGGGGGACCCAGTACTTC. This translates into CSVEGGLAGWGTQYF.

This clonotype was observed at least ten times. The chain recombines TRBV6-1 with TRBJ2-7, with 7 bases that match TRBD2. Unmatched junction bases numbered 10, after V lost 6 bases and J lost 2 bases. The CDR3 totals 15 residues. Germline V lookup: CDR1 MNHNS, CDR2 SASEGT. Here the CDR3 reads CASRDQGGRAYEQYF. CDR3 bases: TGTGCCAGCAGAGACCAGGGTGGGAGGGCCTACGAGCAGTACTTC.

This clonotype was detected a few times. A much larger clone sits a single nucleotide away, making a read error possible. The chain couples TRBV27 to TRBJ2-1; a weak D match, TRBD1 (5 bases). CDR1 is MNHEY, CDR2 SMNVEV, per germline (reference sequence). The CDR3 runs 15 residues. CDR3 in amino acids: CASSFETASYNGQFF. DNA for the CDR3: TGTGCCAGCAGTTTCGAGACAGCGAGCTACAATGGGCAGTTCTTC.

The chain recombines TRBV6-1 with TRBJ1-4; possible D gene TRBD1, 5 bases. This CDR3 has 15 amino acids. The germline gives CDR1 MNHNS, CDR2 SASEGT. V gave up 5 bases and J gave up 5 bases, with 15 bases separating them. The CDR3 region is CASSPGQSANEKLFF. DNA for the CDR3: TGTGCCAGCAGTCCAGGACAATCGGCAAATGAAAAACTGTTTTTT.

The chain couples TRBV20-1 to TRBJ1-4; TRBD1 might be the D (6 bases). The germline CDR1 and CDR2 sequences are DFQATT and SNEGSKA (reference sequence). V lost 6 bases and J 8 bases, leaving 16 bases between the germline ends. The CDR3 covers 13 residues. CDR3 coding DNA: TGCAGTGCGGGAGGGGGGGCGCACGAAAAACTGTTTTTT. It yields the protein CSAGGGAHEKLFF.

The CDR3 reads CASSFRPNVVGYGYTF. The CDR3 DNA sequence: TGTGCCAGCAGTTTCCGGCCGAATGTCGTGGGCTATGGCTACACCTTC. The gene calls are TRBV6-2 or TRBV6-3 and TRBJ1-2; no clear D gene. CDR3 length: 16 amino acids. The V and J ends lost 4 bases and 4 bases respectively, with 19 bases between them. Germline V lookup: CDR1 MNHEY, CDR2 SVGEGT.

This clonotype was seen many times. The chain has TRBV6-5 and TRBJ1-1; D unclear. The length of the CDR3 is 16 residues. Per the germline V gene, CDR1 is MNHEY and CDR2 is SVGAGI. Deletions cut 0 bases from V and 1 base from J, with 12 bases between. The CDR3 DNA reads as TGTGCCAGCAGTTACTCGACCTTCATAGGGAACACTGAAGCTTTCTTT. Protein product: CASSYSTFIGNTEAFF.

This clonotype was recorded many times. The genes are TRBV12-3 or TRBV12-4 and TRBJ2-1; D not resolved. V lost 1 base to trimming and J lost 3 bases, with 7 bases between them. The CDR3 extends over 14 amino acids. The CDR3: CASSLGGNYNEQFF. CDR3 bases: TGTGCCAGCAGTTTAGGGGGAAACTACAATGAGCAGTTCTTC.

This clonotype has a count of ten or more. The V call is TRBV2, the J call TRBJ1-6; D gene uncertain. CDR3 length equals 11 residues. Germline V gene lookup returns CDR1 SNHLY and CDR2 FYNNEI. Trimming left V 6 bases short and J 9 bases short, with 6 bases between. The CDR3 region has the DNA TGTGCCAGCAGGGAAAGTTCACCCCTCCACTTT. Translation gives CASRESSPLHF.

In this sample, this clonotype turned up a few times. The chain employs TRBV29-1 and TRBJ2-7; D is undetermined. Trimming stripped 5 bases from V and 1 base from J, with 9 bases between. Germline V gene lookup returns CDR1 SQVTM and CDR2 ANQGSEA. The CDR3 extends over 12 amino acids. The CDR3 loop reads CSVFLQSYEQYF. The CDR3 DNA reads TGCAGCGTTTTTTTACAGTCCTACGAGCAGTACTTC.

This clonotype was seen ten or more times. This sequence joins TRBV12-3 or TRBV12-4 and TRBJ1-6, with unresolved D. Trimming took 5 bases from V and 8 from J, leaving 13 bases between them. The CDR3 sequence is 14 residues long. The CDR3 loop reads CASSPREGYSPLHF. The CDR3 DNA reads TGTGCCAGCAGTCCCAGAGAGGGTTATTCACCCCTCCACTTT.

As to this clonotype: Since a much larger clone is just one base distant, this may be a read error. The chain carries TRBV30 and TRBJ2-3; TRBD2 agrees at 7 bases. V lost 2 bases and J lost 1; bases outside the gene matches: 3. The CDR3 extends over 14 amino acids. Germline-derived CDR1 and CDR2 are GTSNPN and SVGIG (reference sequence). The CDR3 DNA is TGTGCCTGGAGTAGGAGCGGGGGCACAGATACGCAGTATTTT. As protein: CAWSRSGGTDTQYF.

This sequence joins TRBV28 and TRBJ2-1, with 10 positions matching TRBD2. V was pared by 5 bases and J by 6 bases, with 16 bases of the junction left unmatched. This CDR3 has 18 amino acids. Germline-derived CDR1 and CDR2 are MDHEN and SYDVKM. CDR3 loop: CASSARTGKREGGNEQFF. For the CDR3, the DNA is TGTGCCAGCAGTGCCCGGACGGGAAAGCGGGAGGGCGGCAATGAGCAGTTCTTC.

This clonotype was found many times. The junction shows a germline mismatch at one end, possibly a read error. The rearrangement uses TRBV5-1 and TRBJ1-1; 7 bases match TRBD1. The CDR3 contains 14 residues. The V gene's germline CDR1 is SGHRS and CDR2 YFSETQ. CDR3 protein: CASSERTGNTEAFF. The CDR3 DNA follows: TGTGCCAGCAGCGAACGGACAGGGAACACTGAAGCTTTCTTT.

The rearrangement links TRBV20-1 to TRBJ2-5; TRBD2 might be the D (6 bases). The CDR3 totals 15 residues. Germline CDR1 DFQATT, CDR2 SNEGSKA (reference sequence). The V end lost 4 bases, the J end lost 2 bases, and 17 bases lay between the germline ends. This CDR3 is CSATPRGMNQETQYF. In DNA, the CDR3 is TGCAGTGCTACCCCCCGGGGGATGAATCAAGAGACCCAGTACTTC.

V and J are TRBV20-1 and TRBJ2-5; 12 bases agree with TRBD1. CDR1 is DFQATT and CDR2 is SNEGSKA in the germline V gene (reference sequence). Unmatched junction bases numbered 6, after V lost 3 bases and J lost 4 bases. This CDR3 region has 15 residues. This CDR3 is CSASWVGQGAETQYF. The CDR3 DNA is TGCAGTGCTAGTTGGGTGGGACAGGGGGCAGAGACCCAGTACTTC.

The V and J genes are TRBV28 and TRBJ2-2; D not certain. Trimming pared 10 bases from V and 1 base from J, leaving 10 bases between. Germline V gene sequence: CDR1 MDHEN, CDR2 SYDVKM. The CDR3 covers 13 residues. The CDR3 sequence is CATNAGNTGELFF. The CDR3 region has the DNA TGTGCCACCAACGCCGGGAACACCGGGGAGCTGTTTTTT. Full variable domain (remainder filled in from reference TRBV28 and TRBJ2-2): DVKVTQSSRYLVKRTGEKVFLECVQDMDHENMFWYRQDPGLGLRLIYFSYDVKMKEKGDIPEGYSVSREKKERFSLILESASTNQTSMYLCATNAGNTGELFFGEGSRLTVL.

The sample holds many counts of this clonotype. This chain connects TRBV2 to TRBJ1-5; tentative D call: TRBD1 (5 bases). This CDR3 is 15 amino acids long. Trimming removed 2 bases from V and 4 bases from J, with 12 bases in between. CDR1 is SNHLY and CDR2 is FYNNEI in the germline V gene. As DNA, the CDR3 is TGTGCCAGCAGTGAATCGATGACAGAAAATCAGCCCCAGCATTTT. Its protein is CASSESMTENQPQHF.

This clonotype has just a few counts. The chain links TRBV10-2 to TRBJ1-4; D is possibly TRBD1 (5 bases). V gave up 9 bases and J gave up 2 bases, with 10 bases separating them. The CDR3 is 13 amino acids. Germline assignment: CDR1 WSHSY and CDR2 SAAADI. CDR3 nucleotides: TGCGCCAGTAGCGGGGGGACTAATGAAAAACTGTTTTTT. Residues: CASSGGTNEKLFF.

The gene calls are TRBV2 and TRBJ2-2, with D possibly matching TRBD2 (5 bases). Trimming shortened V by 6 bases and J by 4 bases, and 9 bases separated the two germline ends. In germline, CDR1 is SNHLY, CDR2 FYNNEI. CDR3 length equals 13 residues. This CDR3 is CASRPTSTGELFF. CDR3 sequence (DNA): TGTGCCAGCAGGCCAACTAGCACCGGGGAGCTGTTTTTT. Looking up the rest from reference TRBV2 and TRBJ2-2 gives the full variable domain: EPEVTQTPSHQVTQMGQEVILRCVPISNHLYFYWYRQILGQKVEFLVSFYNNEISEKSEIFDDQFSVERPDGSNFTLKIRSTKLEDSAMYFCASRPTSTGELFFGEGSRLTVL.